This T cell receptor beta chain is from a study of Ad26.COV2.S vaccination and SARS-CoV-2 variants. Overall study: Intramuscular Ad26.COV2.S at 5x10^10 or 1x10^11 viral particles.

Trimming removed 5 bases from V and 0 bases from J, with 11 bases in between. The germline gives CDR1 LNHDA, CDR2 SQIVND (reference sequence). CDR3 length equals 15 residues. Noted treatment: some 20 received Ad26.COV2.S at low or high dose, single or two shots; about five received placebo; per-sample allocation not given. Sampling was performed 63 days after the first vaccine or placebo injection. In regard to this clone: Its antigen is undetermined.

Study findings and constraints: People who got the vaccine had more spike-specific TCR breadth than people who got placebo.

Data came from immunoSEQ multiplex PCR; TCRdb stores just in-frame clones and leaves some out. The repertoire has more than 350,000 clones, more than 80% of them found once; the top ten carry 9.5% to 15%. The chain combines TRBV19 with TRBJ2-1; D is uncertain. The sample consisted of peripheral blood, taken in a trial of Ad26.COV2.S vaccine versus placebo. This TCR was sampled from a person between 18 and 59 years old who received the Ad26.COV2.S COVID-19 vaccine or a placebo. As DNA, the CDR3 is TGTGCCAGTAGTCCGGACGGTAGCTCCTACAATGAGCAGTTCTTC. Its protein is CASSPDGSSYNEQFF. Complete variable domain (other parts from reference TRBV19 and TRBJ2-1): DGGITQSPKYLFRKEGQNVTLSCEQNLNHDAMYWYRQDPGQGLRLIYYSQIVNDFQKGDIAEGYSVSREKKESFPLTVTSAQKNPTAFYLCASSPDGSSYNEQFFGPGTRLTVL.